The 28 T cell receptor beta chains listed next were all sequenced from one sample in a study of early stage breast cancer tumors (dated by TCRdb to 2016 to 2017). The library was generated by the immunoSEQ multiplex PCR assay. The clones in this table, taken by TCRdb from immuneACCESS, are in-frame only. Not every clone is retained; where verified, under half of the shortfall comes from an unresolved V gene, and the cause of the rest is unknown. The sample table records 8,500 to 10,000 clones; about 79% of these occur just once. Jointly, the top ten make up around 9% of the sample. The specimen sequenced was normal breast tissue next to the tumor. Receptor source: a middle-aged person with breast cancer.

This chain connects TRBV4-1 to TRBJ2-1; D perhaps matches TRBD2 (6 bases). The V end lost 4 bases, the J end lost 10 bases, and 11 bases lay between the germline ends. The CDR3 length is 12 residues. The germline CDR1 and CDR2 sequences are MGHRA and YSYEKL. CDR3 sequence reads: CASSRDFQEQFF. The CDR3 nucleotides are TGCGCCAGCAGCCGGGACTTTCAGGAGCAGTTCTTC.

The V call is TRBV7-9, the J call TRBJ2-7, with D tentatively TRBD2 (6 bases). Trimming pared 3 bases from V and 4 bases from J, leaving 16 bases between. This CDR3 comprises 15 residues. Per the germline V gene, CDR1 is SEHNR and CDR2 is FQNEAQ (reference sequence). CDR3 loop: CASSFFSGSPYEQYF. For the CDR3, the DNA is TGTGCCAGCAGCTTTTTTAGCGGTTCTCCTTACGAGCAGTACTTC.

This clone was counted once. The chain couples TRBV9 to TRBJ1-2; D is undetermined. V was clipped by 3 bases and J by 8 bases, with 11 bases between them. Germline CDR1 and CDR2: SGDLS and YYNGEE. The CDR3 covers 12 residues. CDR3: CASSDTLRGYTF. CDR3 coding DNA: TGTGCCAGCAGCGACACCCTTCGGGGCTACACCTTC. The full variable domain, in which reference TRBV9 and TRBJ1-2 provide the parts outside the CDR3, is DSGVTQTPKHLITATGQRVTLRCSPRSGDLSVYWYQQSLDQGLQFLIQYYNGEERAKGNILERFSAQQFPDLHSELNLSSLELGDSALYFCASSDTLRGYTFGSGTRLTVV.

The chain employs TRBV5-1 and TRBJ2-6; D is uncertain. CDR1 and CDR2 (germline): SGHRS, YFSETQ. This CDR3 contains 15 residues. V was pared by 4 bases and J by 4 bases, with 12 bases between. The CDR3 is CASSPSDAGANVLTF. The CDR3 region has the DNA TGCGCCAGCAGCCCCAGTGATGCCGGGGCCAACGTCCTGACTTTC.

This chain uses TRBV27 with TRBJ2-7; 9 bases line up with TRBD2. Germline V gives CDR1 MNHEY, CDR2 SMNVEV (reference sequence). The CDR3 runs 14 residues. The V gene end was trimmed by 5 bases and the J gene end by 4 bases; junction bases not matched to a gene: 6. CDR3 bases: TGTGCCAGCAGTACTAGCGGGTACAGTTACGAGCAGTACTTC. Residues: CASSTSGYSYEQYF.

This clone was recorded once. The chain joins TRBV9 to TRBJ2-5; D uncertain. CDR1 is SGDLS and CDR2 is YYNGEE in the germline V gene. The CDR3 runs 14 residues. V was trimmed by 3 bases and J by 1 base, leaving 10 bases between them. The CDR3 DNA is TGTGCCAGCAGCGACGTGGGCACCCAAGAGACCCAGTACTTC. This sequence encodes CASSDVGTQETQYF.

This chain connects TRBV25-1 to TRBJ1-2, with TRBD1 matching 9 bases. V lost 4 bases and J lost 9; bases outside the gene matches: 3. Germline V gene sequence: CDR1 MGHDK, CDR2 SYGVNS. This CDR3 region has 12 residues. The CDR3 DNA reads TGTGCCAGCAGTGGAGGACAGGGGAGCTACACCTTC. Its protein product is CASSGGQGSYTF.

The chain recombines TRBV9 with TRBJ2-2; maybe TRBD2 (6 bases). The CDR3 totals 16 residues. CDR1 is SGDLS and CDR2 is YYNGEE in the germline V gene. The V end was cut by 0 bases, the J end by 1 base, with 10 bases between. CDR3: CASSVEVAENTGELFF. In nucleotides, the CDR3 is TGTGCCAGCAGCGTAGAGGTAGCGGAGAACACCGGGGAGCTGTTTTTT. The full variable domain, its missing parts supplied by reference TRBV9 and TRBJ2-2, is DSGVTQTPKHLITATGQRVTLRCSPRSGDLSVYWYQQSLDQGLQFLIQYYNGEERAKGNILERFSAQQFPDLHSELNLSSLELGDSALYFCASSVEVAENTGELFFGEGSRLTVL.

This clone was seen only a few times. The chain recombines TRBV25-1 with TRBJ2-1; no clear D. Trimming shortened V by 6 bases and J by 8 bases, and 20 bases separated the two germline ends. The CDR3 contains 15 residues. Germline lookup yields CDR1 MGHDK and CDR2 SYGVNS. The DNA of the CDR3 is TGTGCCAGCAGCCCAACATCTGGCAGGATATATGAGCAGTTCTTC. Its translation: CASSPTSGRIYEQFF.

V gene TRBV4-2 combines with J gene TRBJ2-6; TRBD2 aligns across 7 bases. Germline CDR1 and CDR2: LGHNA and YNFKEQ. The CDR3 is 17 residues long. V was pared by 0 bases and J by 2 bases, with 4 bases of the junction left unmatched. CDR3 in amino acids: CASSQDGSGAGANVLTF. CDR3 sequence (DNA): TGTGCCAGCAGCCAAGATGGAAGCGGGGCTGGGGCCAACGTCCTGACTTTC.

For the CDR3, the DNA is TGTGCCAGCAGAGAGACTGGACGACGAGAGACCCAGTACTTC. Translating gives CASRETGRRETQYF. This chain uses TRBV6-1 with TRBJ2-5, with D unclear. The CDR3 extends over 14 amino acids. V lost 6 bases and J lost 4, with 15 bases in between. Germline V gene sequence: CDR1 MNHNS, CDR2 SASEGT.

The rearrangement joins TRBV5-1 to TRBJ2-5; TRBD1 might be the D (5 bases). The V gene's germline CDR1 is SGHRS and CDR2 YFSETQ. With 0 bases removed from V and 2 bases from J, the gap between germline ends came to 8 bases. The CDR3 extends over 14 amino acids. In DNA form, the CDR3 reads TGCGCCAGCAGCTTGGTAGGGGTTCAAGAGACCCAGTACTTC. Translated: CASSLVGVQETQYF.

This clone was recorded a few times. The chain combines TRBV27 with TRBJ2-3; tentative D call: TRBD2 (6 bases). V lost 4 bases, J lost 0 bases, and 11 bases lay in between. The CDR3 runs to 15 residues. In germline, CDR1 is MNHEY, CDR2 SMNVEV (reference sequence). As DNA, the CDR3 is TGTGCCAGCAGTTCCGGGAGTATGAGCACAGATACGCAGTATTTT. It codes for CASSSGSMSTDTQYF.

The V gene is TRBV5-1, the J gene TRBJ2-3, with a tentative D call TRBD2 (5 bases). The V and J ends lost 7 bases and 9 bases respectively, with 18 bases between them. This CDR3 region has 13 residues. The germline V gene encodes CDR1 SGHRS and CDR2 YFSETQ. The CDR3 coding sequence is TGCGCCAGCGCCCCCCAAGCGGAGAGGACGCAGTATTTT. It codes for CASAPQAERTQYF.

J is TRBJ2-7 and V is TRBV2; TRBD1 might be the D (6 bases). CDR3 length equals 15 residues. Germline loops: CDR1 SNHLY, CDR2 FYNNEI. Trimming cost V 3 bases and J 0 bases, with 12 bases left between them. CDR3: CASSEGHLSSYEQYF. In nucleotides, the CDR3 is TGTGCCAGCAGTGAGGGACACCTAAGCTCCTACGAGCAGTACTTC. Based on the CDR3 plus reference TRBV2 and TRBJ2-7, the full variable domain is EPEVTQTPSHQVTQMGQEVILRCVPISNHLYFYWYRQILGQKVEFLVSFYNNEISEKSEIFDDQFSVERPDGSNFTLKIRSTKLEDSAMYFCASSEGHLSSYEQYFGPGTRLTVT.

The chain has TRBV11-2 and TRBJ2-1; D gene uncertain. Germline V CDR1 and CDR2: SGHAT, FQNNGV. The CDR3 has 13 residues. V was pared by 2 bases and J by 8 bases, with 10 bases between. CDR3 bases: TGTGCCAGCAGCTTATTCTTGGTCGATGAGCAGTTCTTC. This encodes CASSLFLVDEQFF.

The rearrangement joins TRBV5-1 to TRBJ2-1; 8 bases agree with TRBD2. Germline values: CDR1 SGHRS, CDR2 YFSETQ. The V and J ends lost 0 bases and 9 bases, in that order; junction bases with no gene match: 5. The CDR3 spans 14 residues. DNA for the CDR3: TGCGCCAGCAGCTTGGTAGCGGGAAACGCTGAGCAGTTCTTC. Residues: CASSLVAGNAEQFF.

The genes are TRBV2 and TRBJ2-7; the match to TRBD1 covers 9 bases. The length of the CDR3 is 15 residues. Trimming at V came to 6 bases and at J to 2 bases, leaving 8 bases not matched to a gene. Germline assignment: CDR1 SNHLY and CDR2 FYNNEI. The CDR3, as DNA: TGTGCCAGCAGGTTTGGGACAGGGCAAACCTACGAGCAGTACTTC. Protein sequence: CASRFGTGQTYEQYF.

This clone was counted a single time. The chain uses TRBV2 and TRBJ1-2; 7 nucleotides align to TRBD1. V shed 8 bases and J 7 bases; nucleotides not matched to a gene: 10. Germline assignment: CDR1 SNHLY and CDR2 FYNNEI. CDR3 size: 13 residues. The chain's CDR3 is CASGDRVSFGYTF. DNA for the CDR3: TGTGCCAGCGGCGACAGGGTCTCATTTGGCTACACCTTC.

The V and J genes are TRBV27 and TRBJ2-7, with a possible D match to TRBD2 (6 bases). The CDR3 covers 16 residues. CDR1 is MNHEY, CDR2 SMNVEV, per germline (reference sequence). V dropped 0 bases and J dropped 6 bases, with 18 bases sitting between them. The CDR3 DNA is TGTGCCAGCAGTTTATCGTTCTATCGGGAGATCGGCGAGCAGTACTTC. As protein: CASSLSFYREIGEQYF.

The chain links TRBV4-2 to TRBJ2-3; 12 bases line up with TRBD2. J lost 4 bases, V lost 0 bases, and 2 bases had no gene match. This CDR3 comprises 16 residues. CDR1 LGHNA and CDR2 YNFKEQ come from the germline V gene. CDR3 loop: CASSQDLAGGPDTQYF. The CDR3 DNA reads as TGTGCCAGCAGCCAAGATCTAGCGGGAGGGCCAGATACGCAGTATTTT.

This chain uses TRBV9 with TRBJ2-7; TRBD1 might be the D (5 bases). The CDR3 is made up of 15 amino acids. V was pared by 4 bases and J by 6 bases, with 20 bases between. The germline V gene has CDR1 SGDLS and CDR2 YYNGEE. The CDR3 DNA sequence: TGTGCCAGCAGCTTGGGTGACACAAGAAGGGGCGAGCAGTACTTC. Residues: CASSLGDTRRGEQYF.

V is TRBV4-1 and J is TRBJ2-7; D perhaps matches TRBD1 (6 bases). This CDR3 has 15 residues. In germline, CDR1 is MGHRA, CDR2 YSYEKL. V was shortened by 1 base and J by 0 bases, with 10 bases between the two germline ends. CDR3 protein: CASSQGMDSSYEQYF. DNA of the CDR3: TGCGCCAGCAGCCAAGGCATGGACAGCTCCTACGAGCAGTACTTC.

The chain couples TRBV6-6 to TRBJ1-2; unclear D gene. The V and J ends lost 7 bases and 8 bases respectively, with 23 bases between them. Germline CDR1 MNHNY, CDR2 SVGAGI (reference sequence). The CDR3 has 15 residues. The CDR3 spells CASNPNRVRRVGYTF. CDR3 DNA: TGTGCCAGCAATCCGAACCGGGTCAGACGTGTGGGCTACACCTTC.

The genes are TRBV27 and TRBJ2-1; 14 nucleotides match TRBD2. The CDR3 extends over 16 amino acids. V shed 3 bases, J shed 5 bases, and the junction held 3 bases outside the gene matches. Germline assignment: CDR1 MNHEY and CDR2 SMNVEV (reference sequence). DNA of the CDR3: TGTGCCAGCAGTTTTGGACTAGCGGGAGGAAACAATGAGCAGTTCTTC. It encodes CASSFGLAGGNNEQFF.

The CDR3, as DNA: TGTGCCAGCAGCCAAGAAACTAGCGGCCCCTACGAGCAGTACTTC. Translating gives CASSQETSGPYEQYF. The genes are TRBV4-2 and TRBJ2-7; 8 bases align to TRBD2. The ends lost 0 bases at V and 2 bases at J; junction bases unmatched: 3. The CDR3 spans 15 residues. Looked up from germline, CDR1 is LGHNA and CDR2 is YNFKEQ.

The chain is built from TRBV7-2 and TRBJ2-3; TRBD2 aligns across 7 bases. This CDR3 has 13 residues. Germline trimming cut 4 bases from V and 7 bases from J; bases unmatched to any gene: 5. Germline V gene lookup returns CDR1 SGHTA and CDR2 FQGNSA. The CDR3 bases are TGTGCCAGCAGCTACACTAGCGATCATACGCAGTATTTT. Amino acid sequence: CASSYTSDHTQYF.

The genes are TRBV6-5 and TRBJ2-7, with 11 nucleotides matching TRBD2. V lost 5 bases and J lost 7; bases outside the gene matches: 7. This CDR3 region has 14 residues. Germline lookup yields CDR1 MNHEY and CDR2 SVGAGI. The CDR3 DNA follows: TGTGCCAGCAGTCCCCGGACTAGCGGGCGGGAGCAGTACTTC. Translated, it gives CASSPRTSGREQYF.